This TCR beta chain was captured in a study of CXCR3-negative and CXCR3-positive naive CD8 T cells. 5' RACE with UMI labels generated the TRB cDNA libraries. TCRdb reprocessed the 5' RACE reads, with one entry per CDR3 protein and no DNA. The sample table sets out about 140,000 distinct CDR3 sequences. The germline CDR1 and CDR2 sequences are SEHNR and FQNEAQ (reference sequence). The CDR3 loop spans 18 amino acids. Regarding the study as a whole: More hydrophobic TRB CDR3s occurred in CXCR3-positive than in CXCR3-negative naive cells.

As regards this clonotype: Its antigen is still unknown.

The chain recombines TRBV7-9 with TRBJ2-7; TCRdb lists TRBD2, though no DNA is available to test this call. This TCR came from a human donor in good health. Some clones in this sample may be carry-over from other donors' samples. Material: naive CXCR3+ CD8+ T cells from blood. Subset meaning: CD45RO-CCR7+CD27+CD95- naive CD8+ T cells expressing CXCR3 (TNR3+). Here the CDR3 reads CASSHPTGLAGSSYEQYF.